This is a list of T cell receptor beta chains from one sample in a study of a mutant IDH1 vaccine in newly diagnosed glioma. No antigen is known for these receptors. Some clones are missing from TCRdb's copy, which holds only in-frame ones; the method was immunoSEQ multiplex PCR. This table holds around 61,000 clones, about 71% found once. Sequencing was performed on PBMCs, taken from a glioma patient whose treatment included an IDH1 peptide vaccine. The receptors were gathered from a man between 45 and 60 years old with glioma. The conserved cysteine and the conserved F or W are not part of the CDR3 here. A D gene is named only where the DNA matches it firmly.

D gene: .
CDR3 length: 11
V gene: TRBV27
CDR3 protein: ASSFTGLKPQH

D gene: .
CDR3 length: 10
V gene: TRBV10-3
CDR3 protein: AISAQGHEQY

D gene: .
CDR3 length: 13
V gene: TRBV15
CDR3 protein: ATSRSQGMNTEAF

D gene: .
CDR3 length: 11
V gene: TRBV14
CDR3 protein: ASSPGRNYGYT

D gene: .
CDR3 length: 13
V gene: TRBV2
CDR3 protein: ASSEEQLLTGELF

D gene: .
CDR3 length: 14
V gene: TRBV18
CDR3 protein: ASSRAGTGSNQPQH

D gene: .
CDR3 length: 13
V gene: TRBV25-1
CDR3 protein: ASTTLWPRGTEAF

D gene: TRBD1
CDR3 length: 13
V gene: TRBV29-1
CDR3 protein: SVEGFGQGVNEQF

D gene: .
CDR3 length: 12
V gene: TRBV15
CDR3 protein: ATSRDLGNQPQH

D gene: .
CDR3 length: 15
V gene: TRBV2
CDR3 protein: ASSVNRARATNEKLF

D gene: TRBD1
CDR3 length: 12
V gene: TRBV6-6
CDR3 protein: ASSQQGKIYGYT

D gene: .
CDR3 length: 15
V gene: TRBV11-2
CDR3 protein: ASSLDQVVGGVEKLF

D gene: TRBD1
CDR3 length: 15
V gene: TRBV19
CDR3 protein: ASSPGQVLGTNEKLF

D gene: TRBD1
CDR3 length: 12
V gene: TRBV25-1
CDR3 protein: ASNRGQGADEQF

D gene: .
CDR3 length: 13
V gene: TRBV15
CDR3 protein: ATSRVIGGKYEQF

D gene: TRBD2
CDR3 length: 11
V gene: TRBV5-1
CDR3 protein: ASISGNTDTQY

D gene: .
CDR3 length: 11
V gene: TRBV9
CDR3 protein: ASSVELNTEAF

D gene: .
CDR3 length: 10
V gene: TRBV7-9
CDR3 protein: ASSLESGEAF

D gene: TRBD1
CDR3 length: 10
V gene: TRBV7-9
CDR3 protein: ASSLDRGEQY

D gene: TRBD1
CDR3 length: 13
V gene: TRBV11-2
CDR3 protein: ASRRQGRSTGELF

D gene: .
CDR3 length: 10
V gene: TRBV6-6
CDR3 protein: ASSLEYTEAF

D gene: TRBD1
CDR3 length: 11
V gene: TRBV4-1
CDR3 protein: ASSQGGDRGQY

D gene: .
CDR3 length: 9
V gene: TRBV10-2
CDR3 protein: ASSGPNTQY

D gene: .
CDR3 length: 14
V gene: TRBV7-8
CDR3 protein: ASSPRGGQGANVLT

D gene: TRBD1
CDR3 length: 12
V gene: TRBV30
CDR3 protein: AWTRGTGVHEQY

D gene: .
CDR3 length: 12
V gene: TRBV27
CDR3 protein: ASSPSPMNTEAF

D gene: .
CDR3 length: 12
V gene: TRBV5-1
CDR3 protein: ASSLSGKNTEAF

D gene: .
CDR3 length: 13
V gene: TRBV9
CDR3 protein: ASSVDSAWYNEQF

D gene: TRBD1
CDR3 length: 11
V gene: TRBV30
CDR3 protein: AWNTGQTYEQY

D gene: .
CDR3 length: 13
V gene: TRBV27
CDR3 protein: ASTLTGEGAYEQY

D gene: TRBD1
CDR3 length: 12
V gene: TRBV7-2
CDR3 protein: ASSVDRGIYGYT

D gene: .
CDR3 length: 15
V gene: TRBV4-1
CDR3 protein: ASSQERDLTRANVLT

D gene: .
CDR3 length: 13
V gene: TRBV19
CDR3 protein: ASRFDSNKYYEQY

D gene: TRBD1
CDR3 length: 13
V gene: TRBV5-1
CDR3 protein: ASSFMAGGIVEAF

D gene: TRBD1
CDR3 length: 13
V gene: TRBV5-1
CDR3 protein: ASRPGQGSNQPQH

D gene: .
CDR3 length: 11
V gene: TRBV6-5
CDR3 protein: AAMSHVNTEAF

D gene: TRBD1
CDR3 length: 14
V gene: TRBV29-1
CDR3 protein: SVGGLTGAVNYGYT

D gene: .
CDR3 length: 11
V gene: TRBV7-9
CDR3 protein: ASSPGGYTEAF

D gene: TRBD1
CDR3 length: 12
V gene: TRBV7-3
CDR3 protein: ASSLDRGSSPLH

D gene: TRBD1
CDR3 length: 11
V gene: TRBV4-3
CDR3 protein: ASSQADRDEQY

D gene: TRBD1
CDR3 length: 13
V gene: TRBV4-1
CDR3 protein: ASSQTGTGEGPQH

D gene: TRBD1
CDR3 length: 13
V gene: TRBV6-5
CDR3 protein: ASSYSGTGGYGYT